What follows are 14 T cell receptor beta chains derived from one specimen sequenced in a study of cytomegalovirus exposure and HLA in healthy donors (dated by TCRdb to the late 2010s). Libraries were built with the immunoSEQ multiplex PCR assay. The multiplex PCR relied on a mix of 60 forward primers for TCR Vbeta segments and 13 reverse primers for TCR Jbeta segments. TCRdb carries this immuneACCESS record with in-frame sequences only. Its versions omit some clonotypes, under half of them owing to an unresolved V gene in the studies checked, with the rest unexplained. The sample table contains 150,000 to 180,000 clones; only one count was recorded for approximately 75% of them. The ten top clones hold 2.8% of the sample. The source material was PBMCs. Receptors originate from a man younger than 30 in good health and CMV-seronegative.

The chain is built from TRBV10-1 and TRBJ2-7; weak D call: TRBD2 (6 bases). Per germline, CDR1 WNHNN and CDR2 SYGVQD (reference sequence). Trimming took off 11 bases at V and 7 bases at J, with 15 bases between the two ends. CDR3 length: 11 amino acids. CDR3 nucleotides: TGCGCCGCCTGGGGAGGCGGAGAGCAGTACGTC. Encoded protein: CAAWGGGEQYV.

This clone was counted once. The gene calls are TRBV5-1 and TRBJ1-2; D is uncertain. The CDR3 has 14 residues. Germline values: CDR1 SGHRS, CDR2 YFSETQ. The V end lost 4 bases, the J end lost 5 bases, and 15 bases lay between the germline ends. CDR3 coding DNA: TGCGCCAGCAGCCTGACACCCGGTTCGTATGGCTACACCTTC. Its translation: CASSLTPGSYGYTF.

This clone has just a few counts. CDR3 residues: CASSLGHLGPPYEQYF. The CDR3 DNA is TGTGCCAGCAGCTTAGGCCACCTGGGGCCCCCCTACGAGCAGTACTTC. The chain combines TRBV7-2 with TRBJ2-7; perhaps TRBD1 as D (5 bases). CDR1 is SGHTA, CDR2 FQGNSA, per germline. The CDR3 has 16 residues. The germline V and J ends were trimmed by 1 base and 2 bases, with 15 bases remaining between them.

The CDR3 nucleotides are TGCAGCGTTGAATTGGGGACAGGGGTGAAACTGTTTTTT. Amino acids: CSVELGTGVKLFF. The V call is TRBV29-1, the J call TRBJ1-4; 10 bases are shared with TRBD1. This CDR3 region has 13 residues. The germline gives CDR1 SQVTM, CDR2 ANQGSEA. V dropped 2 bases and J dropped 11; count of bases not matched to a gene: 5.

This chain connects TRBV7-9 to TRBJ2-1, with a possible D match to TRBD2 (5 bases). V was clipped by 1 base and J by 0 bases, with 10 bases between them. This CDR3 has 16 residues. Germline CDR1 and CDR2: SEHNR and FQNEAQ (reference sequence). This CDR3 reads CASSLVDRGSYNEQFF. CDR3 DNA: TGTGCCAGCAGCTTAGTCGACCGGGGCTCCTACAATGAGCAGTTCTTC.

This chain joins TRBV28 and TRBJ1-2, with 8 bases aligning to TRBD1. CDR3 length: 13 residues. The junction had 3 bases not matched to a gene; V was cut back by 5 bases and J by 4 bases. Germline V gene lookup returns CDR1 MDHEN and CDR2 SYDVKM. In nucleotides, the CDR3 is TGTGCCAGCAGTCTCGGACAGGGCTATGGCTACACCTTC. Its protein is CASSLGQGYGYTF.

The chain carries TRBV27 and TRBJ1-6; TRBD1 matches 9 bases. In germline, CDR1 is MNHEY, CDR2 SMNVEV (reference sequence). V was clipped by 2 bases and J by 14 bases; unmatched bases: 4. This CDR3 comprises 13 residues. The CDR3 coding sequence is TGTGCCAGCAGTTTAGGACAGGGGTCGACCCTCCACTTT. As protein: CASSLGQGSTLHF.

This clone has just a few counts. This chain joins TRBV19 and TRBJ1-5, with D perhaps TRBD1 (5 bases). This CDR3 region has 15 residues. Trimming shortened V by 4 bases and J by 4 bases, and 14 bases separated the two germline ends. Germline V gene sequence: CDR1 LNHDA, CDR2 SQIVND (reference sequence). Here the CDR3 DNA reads TGTGCCAGTAGTAGTCCCCCGGGGGGGAATCAGCCCCAGCATTTT. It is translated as CASSSPPGGNQPQHF.

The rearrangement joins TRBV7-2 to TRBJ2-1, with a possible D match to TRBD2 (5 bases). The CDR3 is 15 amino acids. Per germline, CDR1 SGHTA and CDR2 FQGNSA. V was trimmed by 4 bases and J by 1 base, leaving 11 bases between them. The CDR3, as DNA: TGTGCCAGCAGCTCCTTCCGGGGTTCCTACAATGAGCAGTTCTTC. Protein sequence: CASSSFRGSYNEQFF.

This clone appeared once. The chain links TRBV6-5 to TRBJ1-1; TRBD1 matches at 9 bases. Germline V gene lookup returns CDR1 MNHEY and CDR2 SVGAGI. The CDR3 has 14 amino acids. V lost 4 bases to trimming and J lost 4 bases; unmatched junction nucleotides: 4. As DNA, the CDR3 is TGTGCCAGCAGTTGGACAGGGGAGGGCACTGAAGCTTTCTTT. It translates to CASSWTGEGTEAFF.

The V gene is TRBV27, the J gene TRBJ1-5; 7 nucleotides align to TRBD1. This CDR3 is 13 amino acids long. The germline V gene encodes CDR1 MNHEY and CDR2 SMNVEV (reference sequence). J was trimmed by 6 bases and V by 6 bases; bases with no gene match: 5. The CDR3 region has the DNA TGTGCCAGCAGACAGGGGCTAAGTCAGCCCCAGCATTTT. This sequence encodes CASRQGLSQPQHF.

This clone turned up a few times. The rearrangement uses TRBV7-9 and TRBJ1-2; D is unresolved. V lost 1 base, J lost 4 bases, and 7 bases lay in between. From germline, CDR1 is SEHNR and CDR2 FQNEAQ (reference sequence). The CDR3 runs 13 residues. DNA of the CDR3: TGTGCCAGCAGCTTAGATCCAGGCTATGGCTACACCTTC. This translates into CASSLDPGYGYTF.

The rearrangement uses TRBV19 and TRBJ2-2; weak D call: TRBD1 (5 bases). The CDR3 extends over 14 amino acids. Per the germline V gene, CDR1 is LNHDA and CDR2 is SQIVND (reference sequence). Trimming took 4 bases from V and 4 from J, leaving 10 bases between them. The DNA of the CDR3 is TGTGCCAGTAGTAAACAGGTCACCACCGGGGAGCTGTTTTTT. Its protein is CASSKQVTTGELFF. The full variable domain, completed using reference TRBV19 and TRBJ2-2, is DGGITQSPKYLFRKEGQNVTLSCEQNLNHDAMYWYRQDPGQGLRLIYYSQIVNDFQKGDIAEGYSVSREKKESFPLTVTSAQKNPTAFYLCASSKQVTTGELFFGEGSRLTVL.

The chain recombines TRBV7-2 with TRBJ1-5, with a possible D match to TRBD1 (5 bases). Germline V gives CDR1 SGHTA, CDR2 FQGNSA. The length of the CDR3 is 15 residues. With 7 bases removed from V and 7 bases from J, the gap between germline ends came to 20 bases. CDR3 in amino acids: CASTKGRAPGQPQHF. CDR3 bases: TGTGCCAGCACAAAGGGGAGGGCCCCCGGGCAGCCCCAGCATTTT.